Below, one T cell receptor (beta chain) is given with its context. What it binds is unknown. It was with a sample-barcoded 5' primer and a J-beta primer mix that a second PCR of roughly 7 to 12 cycles was run. TCRdb analysed the 5' RACE reads with MiXCR anew, one entry per CDR3 protein. The sample shows about a million distinct CDR3 sequences, around 49% of them seen only once. With 2 bases clipped from V and 7 bases from J, the junction kept 8 bases outside the gene matches. The CDR3 has 16 residues. CDR1 is LGHNA and CDR2 is YNFKEQ in the germline V gene. The sample comes from a study of blood T cells in healthy people across ages. Points from the study as a whole: Considered underestimates were the diversity estimates obtained from one million T cells. The donors' CMV status was not determined, possibly confounding changes in expanded clonotypes.

V gene TRBV4-2 combines with J gene TRBJ2-1, with 10 positions matching TRBD2. The specimen sequenced was blood. This TCR was sampled from a man aged 25 to 40 in good health. CDR3 in amino acids: CASSQTSSGGSNEQFF. In nucleotides, the CDR3 is TGTGCCAGCAGCCAAACCTCTAGCGGGGGTAGTAATGAGCAGTTCTTC.